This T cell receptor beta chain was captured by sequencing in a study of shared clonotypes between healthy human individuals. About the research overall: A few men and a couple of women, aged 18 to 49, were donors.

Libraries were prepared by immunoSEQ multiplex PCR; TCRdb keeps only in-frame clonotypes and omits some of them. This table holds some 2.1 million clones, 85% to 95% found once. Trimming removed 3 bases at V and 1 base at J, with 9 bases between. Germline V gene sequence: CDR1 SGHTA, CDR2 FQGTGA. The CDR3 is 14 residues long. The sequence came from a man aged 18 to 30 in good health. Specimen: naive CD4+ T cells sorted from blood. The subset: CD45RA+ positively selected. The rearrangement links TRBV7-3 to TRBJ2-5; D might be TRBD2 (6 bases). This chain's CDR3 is CASSFGGVQETQYF. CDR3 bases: TGTGCCAGCAGCTTTGGCGGGGTCCAAGAGACCCAGTACTTC.